Below, 2 T cell receptor beta chains from the same sample are listed, as sequenced in a study of blood T cell repertoires in COVID-19. Profiling relied on immunoSEQ multiplex PCR, and the TCRdb table lists in-frame clones only, not all of them. The sample lists approximately 210,000 clones, roughly 84% occurring once. The specimen was peripheral blood. These receptors originate from a woman older than 75 with acute or convalescent COVID-19.

The count of this clone is one. The CDR3, as DNA: TGTGCCAGCAGCCTTACAGGGAACACTGAAGCTTTCTTT. Its translation is CASSLTGNTEAFF. The V and J genes are TRBV5-6 and TRBJ1-1; D possibly corresponds to TRBD1 (5 bases). The V end was cut by 4 bases, the J end by 1 base, with 8 bases between. The CDR3 runs to 13 residues. Germline V gene lookup returns CDR1 SGHDT and CDR2 YYEEEE.

The chain is built from TRBV18 and TRBJ1-1; tentatively, D is TRBD1 (5 bases). The CDR3 loop spans 15 amino acids. With 3 bases removed from V and 0 bases from J, the gap between germline ends came to 11 bases. Germline lookup yields CDR1 KGHSH and CDR2 LQKENI. The CDR3 nucleotides are TGTGCCAGCTCACCTGTCGACAGCATGAACACTGAAGCTTTCTTT. Translated, it gives CASSPVDSMNTEAFF.